These T cell receptor beta chains were read from a single sample in a study of shared clonotypes between healthy human individuals. Here immunoSEQ multiplex PCR was the method, and the copy in TCRdb shows in-frame clones only, minus some. The sample contains over 2 million clones, just under 95% of which appear only once. Sequences were obtained from naive CD8+ T cells sorted from blood. The receptors stem from a man between 18 and 35 years old in good health. Both conserved end residues are part of each CDR3. The D gene is left open where the match is weak.

J,D,V,CDR3
TRBJ2-1,-,TRBV6-4,CASSEETVKGSDEQFF
TRBJ2-2,-,TRBV27,CASSLSGGSNTGELFF
TRBJ2-7,TRBD2,TRBV7-2,CASSILAGVYEQYF
TRBJ1-4,TRBD1,TRBV30,CAWSDGTGDEKLFF
TRBJ1-2,-,TRBV27,CASSFGQMGYGYTF
TRBJ2-5,-,TRBV2,CASSEARLGFGTQYF
TRBJ2-7,TRBD1,TRBV6-5,CASGGQGRYEQYF
TRBJ2-7,TRBD2,TRBV30,CAWSWGRGTSGPPYEQYF
TRBJ2-7,-,TRBV28,CASSLGAGAYEQYF
TRBJ2-2,-,TRBV7-2,CASSLVIPPGELFF
TRBJ1-1,-,TRBV7-2,CASSLQGDTEAFF
TRBJ2-3,-,TRBV7-9,CASSLIVSTDTQYF
TRBJ2-2,-,TRBV9,CASSPRPHGENTGELFF
TRBJ2-4,-,TRBV11-2,CASSLDSQGIQYF
TRBJ1-2,TRBD1,TRBV10-3,CAISDDREQVPYGYTF
TRBJ2-7,-,TRBV6-1,CASREDPTLYEQYF
TRBJ2-2,-,TRBV5-6,CASSLAGPGELFF
TRBJ2-7,TRBD1,TRBV15,CATSRAKGARRYEQYF
TRBJ2-1,-,TRBV11-2,CASSLGTHNEQFF
TRBJ2-3,TRBD2,TRBV27,CASSSWEGRYTDTQYF
TRBJ1-3,-,TRBV29-1,CSVTLVPGSGNTIYF
TRBJ1-3,-,TRBV4-1,CASSQDSVSYSGNTIYF
TRBJ1-6,-,TRBV6-5,CASSYSVREDSPLHF
TRBJ2-7,-,TRBV11-2,CASSLGVSYEQYF
TRBJ1-1,-,TRBV5-6,CASSSLTVSTEAFF
TRBJ2-7,-,TRBV5-1,CASSLVSATYEQYF
TRBJ2-2,-,TRBV5-1,CASSLEFSPNTGELFF
TRBJ2-3,-,TRBV19,CASSKLFTDTQYF
TRBJ2-1,TRBD2,TRBV10-3,CAINQREGPFSYNEQFF
TRBJ1-3,-,TRBV27,CASSSGSGNTIYF
TRBJ2-3,-,TRBV30,CAWNQDGGGTDTQYF
TRBJ2-1,-,TRBV5-4,CASSSLMGGDDEQFF
TRBJ2-7,TRBD1,TRBV5-1,CASSLRTGAYEQYF
TRBJ2-5,TRBD2,TRBV10-2,CASNTGTSEDGETQYF
TRBJ1-3,-,TRBV27,CASSLGSGSGNTIYF
TRBJ1-2,-,TRBV7-2,CASSPGEVYYGYTF
TRBJ1-5,-,TRBV19,CASSISVPWADQPQHF
TRBJ2-7,-,TRBV4-1,CASSQGWGYEQYF